This T cell receptor beta chain was sequenced for a study of blood T cell repertoires in COVID-19. On the study more broadly: From T cells, B-cell-depleted T cells, or PBMCs came the material, which was cDNA or gDNA.

Germline trimming cut 4 bases from V and 8 bases from J; bases unmatched to any gene: 18. CDR1 and CDR2 from the germline V gene are SGHRS and YFSETQ. CDR3 length: 17 amino acids. Assay: immunoSEQ multiplex PCR; the TCRdb copy retains only in-frame clones and omits some. The sample has approximately 300,000 clones; roughly 90% are singletons. This clonotype originated in a woman in her twenties or thirties who had been exposed to COVID-19. Sequencing was carried out using PBMCs or T cells enriched from blood (not recorded which). V is TRBV5-1 and J is TRBJ1-2, with 9 bases fitting TRBD1. CDR3 sequence (DNA): TGCGCCAGCAGCCCGGGACAGGGAGGTTTTCGGGGCTGGGGCTACACCTTC. This translates into CASSPGQGGFRGWGYTF.